The source of this T cell receptor beta chain is a study of a mutant IDH1 vaccine in newly diagnosed glioma. As for the study in general: With temozolomide cycles, or 4-6 weeks after radiotherapy alone, vaccination was started. Patients under treatment included around 60% males and around 38% females and had a mean age of roughly 43 years.

Time point of the sample: week 5, during vaccination. In the vaccine, a single dose held 300 ug of the mutant IDH1 20-mer peptide, along with topical imiquimod. Those who donated had recent WHO grade 3 or 4 IDH1-mutant, ATRX-lost astrocytomas. Worth noting for this clone: The target antigen is unknown.

CDR3 length: 15 amino acids. Germline V gene lookup returns CDR1 SGHTA and CDR2 FQGNSA. V dropped 1 base and J dropped 8 bases, with 17 bases sitting between them. Produced via immunoSEQ multiplex PCR; TCRdb's table is partial and in-frame only. This table holds 30,000 to 40,000 clones, roughly three fifths found once. The study's findings and limits: There were vaccine-induced immune responses in under 95% of the patients.

This chain joins TRBV7-2 and TRBJ1-1, with TRBD1 as a possible D gene (6 bases). This TCR came from a woman aged 18-29 years with glioma. This specimen consisted of PBMCs, obtained from a glioma patient whose treatment included an IDH1 peptide vaccine. CDR3 sequence reads: CASSLEAGAGAEAFF. DNA of the CDR3: TGTGCCAGCAGCTTAGAAGCGGGGGCGGGGGCGGAAGCTTTCTTT.